This entry features one TCR beta chain sequence. The data belong to a study of blood T cell repertoires in COVID-19. All recovered Cohort 3 donors got two negative PCRs, got clearance, or saw symptom resolution. Germline V gives CDR1 GTSNPN, CDR2 SVGIG (reference sequence). This CDR3 has 11 residues. Trimming took off 0 bases at V and 13 bases at J, with 12 bases between the two ends. Source study methods: For nucleated cells, counts were estimated from reference gene primer amplification. Only in-frame clones appear in the TCRdb table, and some are missing; sequencing was by immunoSEQ multiplex PCR. V, J and clone size derive from that table, while D and trimming were established from the DNA sequence. The data hold approximately 480,000 clones, with about 90% observed a single time.

This chain joins TRBV30 and TRBJ1-2, with D uncertain. The sequencing sample was made of PBMCs or T cells enriched from blood (not recorded which). This TCR derives from a woman aged 18-29 years who had recovered from COVID-19. The CDR3 region is CAWSVEEAPTF. The CDR3 DNA is TGTGCCTGGAGTGTAGAGGAGGCCCCCACCTTC.